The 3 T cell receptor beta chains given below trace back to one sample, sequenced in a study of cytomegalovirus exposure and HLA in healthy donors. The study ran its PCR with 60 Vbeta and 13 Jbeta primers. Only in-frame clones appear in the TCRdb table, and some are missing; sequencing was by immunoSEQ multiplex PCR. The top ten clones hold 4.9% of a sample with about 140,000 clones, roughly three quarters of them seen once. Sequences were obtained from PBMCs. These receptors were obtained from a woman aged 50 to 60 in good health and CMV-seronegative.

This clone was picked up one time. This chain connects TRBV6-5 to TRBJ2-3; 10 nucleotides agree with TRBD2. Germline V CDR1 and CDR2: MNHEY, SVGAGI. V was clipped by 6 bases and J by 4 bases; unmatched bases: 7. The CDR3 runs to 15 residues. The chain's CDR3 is CASSPSGGGADTQYF. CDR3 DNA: TGTGCCAGCAGCCCCAGCGGGGGGGGCGCAGATACGCAGTATTTT.

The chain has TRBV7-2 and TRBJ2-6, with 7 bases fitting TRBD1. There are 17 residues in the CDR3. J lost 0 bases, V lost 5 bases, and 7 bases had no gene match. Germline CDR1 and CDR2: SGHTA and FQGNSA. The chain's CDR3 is CASSRDSLSSGANVLTF. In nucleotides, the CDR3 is TGTGCCAGCAGCCGGGACAGCCTGAGCTCTGGGGCCAACGTCCTGACTTTC.

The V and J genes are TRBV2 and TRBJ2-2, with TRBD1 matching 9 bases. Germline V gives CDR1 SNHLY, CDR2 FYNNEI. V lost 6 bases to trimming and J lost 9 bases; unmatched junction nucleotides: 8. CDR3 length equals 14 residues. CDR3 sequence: CASSGTGRTRELFF. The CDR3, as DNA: TGTGCCAGCAGCGGGACAGGGAGAACCAGGGAGCTGTTTTTT.